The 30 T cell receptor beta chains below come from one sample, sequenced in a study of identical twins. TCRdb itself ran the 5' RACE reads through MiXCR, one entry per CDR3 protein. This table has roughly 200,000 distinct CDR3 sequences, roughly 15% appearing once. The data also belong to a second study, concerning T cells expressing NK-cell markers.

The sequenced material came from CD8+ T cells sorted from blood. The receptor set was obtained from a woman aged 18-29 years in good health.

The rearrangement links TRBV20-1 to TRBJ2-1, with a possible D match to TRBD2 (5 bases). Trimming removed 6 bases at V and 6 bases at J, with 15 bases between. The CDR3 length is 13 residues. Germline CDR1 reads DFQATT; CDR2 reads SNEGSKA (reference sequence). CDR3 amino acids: CSAGREPANEQFF. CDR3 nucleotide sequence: TGCAGTGCCGGAAGGGAGCCTGCCAATGAGCAGTTCTTC.

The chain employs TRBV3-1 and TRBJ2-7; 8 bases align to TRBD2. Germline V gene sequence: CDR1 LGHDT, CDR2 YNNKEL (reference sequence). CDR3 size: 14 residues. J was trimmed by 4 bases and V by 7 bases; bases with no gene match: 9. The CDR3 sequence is CASKGSGVDYEQYF. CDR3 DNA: TGTGCCAGCAAGGGTAGCGGGGTAGATTACGAGCAGTACTTC.

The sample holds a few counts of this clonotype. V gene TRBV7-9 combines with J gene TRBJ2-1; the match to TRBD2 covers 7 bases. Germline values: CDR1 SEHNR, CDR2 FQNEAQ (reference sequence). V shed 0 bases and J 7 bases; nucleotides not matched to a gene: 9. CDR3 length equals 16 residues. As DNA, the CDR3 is TGTGCCAGCAGCTTAGCGCAAGCGGGGTTGGCAAATGAGCAGTTCTTC. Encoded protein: CASSLAQAGLANEQFF.

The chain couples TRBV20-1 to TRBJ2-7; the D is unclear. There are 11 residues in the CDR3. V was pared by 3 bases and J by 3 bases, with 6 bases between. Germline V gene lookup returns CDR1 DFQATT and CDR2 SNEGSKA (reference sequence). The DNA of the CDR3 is TGCAGTGCTAGCGAGGTCTACGAGCAGTACTTC. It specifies CSASEVYEQYF.

The CDR3, as DNA: TGTGCCAGCAGCCCCCCAGGAGAGGATGAGCAGTTCTTC. It is translated as CASSPPGEDEQFF. The gene calls are TRBV3-1 and TRBJ2-1; D is undetermined. Trimming stripped 4 bases from V and 8 bases from J, with 12 bases between. This CDR3 comprises 13 residues. Per the germline V gene, CDR1 is LGHDT and CDR2 is YNNKEL (reference sequence).

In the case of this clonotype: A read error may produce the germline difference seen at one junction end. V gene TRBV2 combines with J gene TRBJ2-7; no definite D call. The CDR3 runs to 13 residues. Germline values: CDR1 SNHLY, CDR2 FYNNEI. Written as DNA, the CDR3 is TGTGCCAGCAGTGAAAAGCTTGGCGAGAACCCGTGGTTC. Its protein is CASSEKLGENPWF.

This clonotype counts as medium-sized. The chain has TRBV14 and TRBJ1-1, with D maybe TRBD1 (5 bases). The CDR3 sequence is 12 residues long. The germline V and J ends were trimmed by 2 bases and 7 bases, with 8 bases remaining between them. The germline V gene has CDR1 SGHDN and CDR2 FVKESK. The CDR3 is CASSQTRVEAFF. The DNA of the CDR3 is TGTGCCAGCAGCCAAACCAGGGTTGAAGCTTTCTTT.

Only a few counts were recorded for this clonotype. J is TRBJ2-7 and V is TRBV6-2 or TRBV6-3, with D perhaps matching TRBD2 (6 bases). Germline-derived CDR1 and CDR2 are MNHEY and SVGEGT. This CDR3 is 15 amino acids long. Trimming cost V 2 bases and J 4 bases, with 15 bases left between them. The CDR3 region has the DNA TGTGCCAGCAGTTACGGTGGAGGGCTCCTTTACGAGCAGTACTTC. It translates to CASSYGGGLLYEQYF.

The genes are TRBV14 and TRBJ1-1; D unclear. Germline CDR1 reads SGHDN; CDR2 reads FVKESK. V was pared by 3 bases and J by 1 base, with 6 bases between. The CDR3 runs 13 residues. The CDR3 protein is CASSHLKNTEAFF. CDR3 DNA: TGTGCCAGCAGCCATTTGAAGAACACTGAAGCTTTCTTT.

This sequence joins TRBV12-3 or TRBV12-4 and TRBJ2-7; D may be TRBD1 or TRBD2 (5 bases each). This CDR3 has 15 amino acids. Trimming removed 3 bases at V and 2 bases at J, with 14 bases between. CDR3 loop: CASSFWDRSPYEQYF. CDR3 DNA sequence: TGTGCCAGCAGTTTCTGGGACCGCAGCCCCTACGAGCAGTACTTC.

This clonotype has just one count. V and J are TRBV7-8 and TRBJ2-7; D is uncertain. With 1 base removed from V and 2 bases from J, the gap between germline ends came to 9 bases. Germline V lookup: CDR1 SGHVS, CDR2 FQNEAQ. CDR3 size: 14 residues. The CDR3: CASSLGPAPYEQYF. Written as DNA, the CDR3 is TGTGCCAGCAGCTTAGGGCCCGCCCCCTACGAGCAGTACTTC.

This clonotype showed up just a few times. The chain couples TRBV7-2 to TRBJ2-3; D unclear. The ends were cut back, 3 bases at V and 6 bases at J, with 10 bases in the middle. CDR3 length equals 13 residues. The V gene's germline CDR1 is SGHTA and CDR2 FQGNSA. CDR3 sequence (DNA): TGTGCCAGCAGCTTTCATGGCTCGGATACGCAGTATTTT. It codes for CASSFHGSDTQYF.

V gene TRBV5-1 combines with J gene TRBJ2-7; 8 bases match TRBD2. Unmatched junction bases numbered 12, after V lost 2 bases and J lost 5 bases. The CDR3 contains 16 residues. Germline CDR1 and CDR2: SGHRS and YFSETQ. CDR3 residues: CASSFAFGAGEDEQYF. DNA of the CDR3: TGCGCCAGCAGCTTTGCCTTCGGAGCGGGAGAGGACGAGCAGTACTTC.

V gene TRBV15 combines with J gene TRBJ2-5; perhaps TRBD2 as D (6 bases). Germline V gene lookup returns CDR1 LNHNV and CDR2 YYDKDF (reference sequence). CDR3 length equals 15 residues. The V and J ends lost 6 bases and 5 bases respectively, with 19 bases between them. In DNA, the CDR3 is TGTGCCACCAGAAAACCACTAGCAGGCTTGGAGACCCAGTACTTC. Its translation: CATRKPLAGLETQYF.

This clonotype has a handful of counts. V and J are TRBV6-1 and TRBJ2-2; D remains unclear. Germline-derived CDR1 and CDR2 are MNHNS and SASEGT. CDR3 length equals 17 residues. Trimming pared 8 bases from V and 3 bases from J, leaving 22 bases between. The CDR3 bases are TGTGCCAGCGCCCCTGAACAGCAAACTTGGGACACCGGGGAGCTGTTTTTT. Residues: CASAPEQQTWDTGELFF.

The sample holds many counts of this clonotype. CDR3 in DNA: TGTGCCAGCAGTTACGGCGGGGGCACAGATACGCAGTATTTT. It yields the protein CASSYGGGTDTQYF. The chain has TRBV6-5 and TRBJ2-3, with D maybe TRBD2 (6 bases). The CDR3 contains 14 residues. Germline values: CDR1 MNHEY, CDR2 SVGAGI. The V end was cut by 2 bases, the J end by 1 base, with 7 bases between.

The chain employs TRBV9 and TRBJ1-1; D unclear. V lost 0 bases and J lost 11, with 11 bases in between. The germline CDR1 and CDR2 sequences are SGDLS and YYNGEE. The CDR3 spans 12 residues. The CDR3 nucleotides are TGTGCCAGCAGCGTAGATAGTAGCCGGGCTTTCTTT. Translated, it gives CASSVDSSRAFF.

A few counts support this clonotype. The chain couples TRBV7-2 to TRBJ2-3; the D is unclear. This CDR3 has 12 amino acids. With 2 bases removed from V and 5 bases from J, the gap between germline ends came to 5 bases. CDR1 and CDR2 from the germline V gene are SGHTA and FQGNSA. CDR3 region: CASSLWGDTQYF. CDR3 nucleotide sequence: TGTGCCAGCAGCTTATGGGGAGATACGCAGTATTTT.

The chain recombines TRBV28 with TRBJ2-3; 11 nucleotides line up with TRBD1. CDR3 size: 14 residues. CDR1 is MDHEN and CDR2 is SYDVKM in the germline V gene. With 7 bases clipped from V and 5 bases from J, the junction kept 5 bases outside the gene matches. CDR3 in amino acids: CASNPGQGVDTQYF. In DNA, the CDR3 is TGTGCCAGCAACCCGGGACAGGGGGTAGATACGCAGTATTTT.

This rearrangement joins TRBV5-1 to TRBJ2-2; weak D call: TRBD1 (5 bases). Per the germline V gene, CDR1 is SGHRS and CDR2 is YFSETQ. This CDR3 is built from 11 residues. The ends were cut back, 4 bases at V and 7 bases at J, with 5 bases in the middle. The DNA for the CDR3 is TGCGCCAGCAGCAGGGGCGGGGAGCTGTTTTTT. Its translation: CASSRGGELFF.

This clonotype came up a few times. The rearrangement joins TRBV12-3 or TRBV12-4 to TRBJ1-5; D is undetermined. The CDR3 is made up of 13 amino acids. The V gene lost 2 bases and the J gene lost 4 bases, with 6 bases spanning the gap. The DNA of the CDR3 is TGTGCCAGCAGTTTAATACAGAATCAGCCCCAGCATTTT. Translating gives CASSLIQNQPQHF.

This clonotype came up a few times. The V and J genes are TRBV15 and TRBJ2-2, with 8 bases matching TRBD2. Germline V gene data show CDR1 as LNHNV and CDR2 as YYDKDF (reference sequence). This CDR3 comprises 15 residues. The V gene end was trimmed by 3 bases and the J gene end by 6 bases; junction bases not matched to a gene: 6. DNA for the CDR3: TGTGCCACCAGCAGTTTGGGACTAGAATCCGGGGAGCTGTTTTTT. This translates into CATSSLGLESGELFF.

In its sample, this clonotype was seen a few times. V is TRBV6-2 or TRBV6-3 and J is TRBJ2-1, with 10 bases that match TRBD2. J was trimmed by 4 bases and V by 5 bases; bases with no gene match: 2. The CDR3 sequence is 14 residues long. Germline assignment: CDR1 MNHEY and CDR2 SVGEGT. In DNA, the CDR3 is TGTGCCAGCAGTGGGACTAGCGTGTACAATGAGCAGTTCTTC. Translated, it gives CASSGTSVYNEQFF.

The CDR3 region is CASTVGSGGGEQYF. The CDR3 nucleotides read TGTGCCAGCACCGTGGGCAGCGGTGGGGGCGAGCAGTACTTC. The rearrangement joins TRBV9 to TRBJ2-7; D might be TRBD1 or TRBD2, each matching 5 bases. The CDR3 runs to 14 residues. Trimming stripped 6 bases from V and 6 bases from J, with 19 bases between. Looked up from germline, CDR1 is SGDLS and CDR2 is YYNGEE.

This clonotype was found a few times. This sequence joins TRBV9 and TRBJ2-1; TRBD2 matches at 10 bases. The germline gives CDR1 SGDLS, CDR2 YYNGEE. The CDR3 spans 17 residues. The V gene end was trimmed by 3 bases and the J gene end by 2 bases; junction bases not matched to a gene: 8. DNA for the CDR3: TGTGCCAGCAGCGGTCCCCTAGCGGGAGTACCCTACAATGAGCAGTTCTTC. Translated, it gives CASSGPLAGVPYNEQFF.

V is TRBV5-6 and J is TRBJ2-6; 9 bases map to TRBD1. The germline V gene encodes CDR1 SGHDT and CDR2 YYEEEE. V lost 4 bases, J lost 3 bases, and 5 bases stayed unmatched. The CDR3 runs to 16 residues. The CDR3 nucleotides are TGTGCCAGCAGCCGGACAGGGGATTTTGGGGCCAACGTCCTGACTTTC. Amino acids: CASSRTGDFGANVLTF.

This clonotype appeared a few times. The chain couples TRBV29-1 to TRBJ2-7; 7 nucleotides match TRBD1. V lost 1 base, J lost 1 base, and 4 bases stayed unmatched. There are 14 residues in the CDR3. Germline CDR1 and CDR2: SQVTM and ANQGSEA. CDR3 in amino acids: CSVEVGTASYEQYF. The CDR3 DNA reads TGCAGCGTTGAAGTTGGGACAGCTTCCTACGAGCAGTACTTC.

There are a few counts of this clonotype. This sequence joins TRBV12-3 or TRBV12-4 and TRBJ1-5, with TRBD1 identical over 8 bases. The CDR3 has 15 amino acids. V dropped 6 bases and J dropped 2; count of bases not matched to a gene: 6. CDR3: CASSWGGQGNQPQHF. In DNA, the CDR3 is TGTGCCAGCAGCTGGGGGGGACAGGGCAATCAGCCCCAGCATTTT.

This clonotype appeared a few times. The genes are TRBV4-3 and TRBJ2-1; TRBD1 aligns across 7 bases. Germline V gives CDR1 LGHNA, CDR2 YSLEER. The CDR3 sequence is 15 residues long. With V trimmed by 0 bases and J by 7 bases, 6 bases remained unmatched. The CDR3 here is CASSQDRGLVNEQFF. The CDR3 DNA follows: TGCGCCAGCAGCCAAGATAGGGGGCTAGTGAATGAGCAGTTCTTC.

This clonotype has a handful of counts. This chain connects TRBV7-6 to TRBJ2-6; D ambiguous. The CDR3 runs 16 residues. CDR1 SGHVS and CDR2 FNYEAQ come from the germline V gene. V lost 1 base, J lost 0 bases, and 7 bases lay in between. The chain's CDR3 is CASSLGPNSGANVLTF. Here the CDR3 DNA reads TGTGCCAGCAGCTTAGGTCCGAACTCTGGGGCCAACGTCCTGACTTTC.